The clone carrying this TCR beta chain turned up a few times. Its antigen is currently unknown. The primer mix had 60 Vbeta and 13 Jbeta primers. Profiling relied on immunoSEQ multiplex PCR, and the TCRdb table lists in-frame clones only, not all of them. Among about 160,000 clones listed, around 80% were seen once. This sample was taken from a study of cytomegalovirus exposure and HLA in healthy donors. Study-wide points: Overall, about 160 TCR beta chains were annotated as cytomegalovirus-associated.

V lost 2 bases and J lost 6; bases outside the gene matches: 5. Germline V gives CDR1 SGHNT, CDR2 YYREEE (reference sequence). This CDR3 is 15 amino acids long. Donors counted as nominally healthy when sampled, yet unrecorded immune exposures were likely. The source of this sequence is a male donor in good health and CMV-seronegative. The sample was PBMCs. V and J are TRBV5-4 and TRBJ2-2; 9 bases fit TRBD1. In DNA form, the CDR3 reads TGTGCCAGCAGCTTAACAGGGGGCGCGGCCGGGGAGCTGTTTTTT. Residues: CASSLTGGAAGELFF.